This T cell receptor (beta chain) is drawn from a study of T cell changes during pregnancy in multiple sclerosis. Method: immunoSEQ multiplex PCR; TCRdb's copy keeps in-frame clones and lacks some. The repertoire holds around 38,000 clones, about nine tenths seen once, with roughly 6.1% in the top ten. V shed 2 bases and J shed 6 bases, with 11 bases lying between them. CDR1 MNHEY and CDR2 SVGAGI come from the germline V gene. The CDR3 is 13 residues long. The receptor was isolated from a female donor with multiple sclerosis, enrolled in a pregnancy study. The chain carries TRBV6-5 and TRBJ2-7, with D tentatively TRBD1 (5 bases). The specimen comprised CD8+ T cells from peripheral blood mononuclear cells, sampled in the second trimester of pregnancy. This CDR3 reads CASSYTGMGEQYF. The DNA for the CDR3 is TGTGCCAGCAGTTACACAGGTATGGGCGAGCAGTACTTC.